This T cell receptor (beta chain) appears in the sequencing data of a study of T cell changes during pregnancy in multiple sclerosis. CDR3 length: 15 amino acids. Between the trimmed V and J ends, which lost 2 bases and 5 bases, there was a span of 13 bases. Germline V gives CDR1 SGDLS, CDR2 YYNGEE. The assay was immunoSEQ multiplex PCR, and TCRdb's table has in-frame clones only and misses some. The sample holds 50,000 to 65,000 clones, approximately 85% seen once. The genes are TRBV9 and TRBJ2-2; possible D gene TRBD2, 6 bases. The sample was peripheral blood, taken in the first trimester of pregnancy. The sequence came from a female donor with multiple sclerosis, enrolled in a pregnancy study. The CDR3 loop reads CASSVRRDPTGELFF. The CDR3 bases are TGTGCCAGCAGCGTCCGGAGGGACCCGACCGGGGAGCTGTTTTTT. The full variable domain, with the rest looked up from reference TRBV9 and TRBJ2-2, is DSGVTQTPKHLITATGQRVTLRCSPRSGDLSVYWYQQSLDQGLQFLIQYYNGEERAKGNILERFSAQQFPDLHSELNLSSLELGDSALYFCASSVRRDPTGELFFGEGSRLTVL.